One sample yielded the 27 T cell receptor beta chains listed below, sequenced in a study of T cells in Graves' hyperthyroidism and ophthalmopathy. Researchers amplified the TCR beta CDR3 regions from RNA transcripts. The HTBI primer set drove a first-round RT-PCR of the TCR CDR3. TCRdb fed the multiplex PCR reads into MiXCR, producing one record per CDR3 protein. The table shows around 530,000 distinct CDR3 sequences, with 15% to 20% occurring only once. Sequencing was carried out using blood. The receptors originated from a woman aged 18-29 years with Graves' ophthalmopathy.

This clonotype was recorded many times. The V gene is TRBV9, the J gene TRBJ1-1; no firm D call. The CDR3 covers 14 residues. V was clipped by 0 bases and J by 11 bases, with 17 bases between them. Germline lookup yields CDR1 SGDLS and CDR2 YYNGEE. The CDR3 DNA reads TGTGCCAGCAGCGTAGTTTCAGGTGGCGATTTGGCTTTCTTT. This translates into CASSVVSGGDLAFF.

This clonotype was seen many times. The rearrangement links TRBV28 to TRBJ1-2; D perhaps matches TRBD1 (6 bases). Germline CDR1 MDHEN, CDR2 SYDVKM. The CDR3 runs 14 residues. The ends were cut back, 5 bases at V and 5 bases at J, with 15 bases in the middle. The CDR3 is CASSKGGRGYGYTF. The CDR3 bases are TGTGCCAGCAGTAAAGGGGGTAGAGGATATGGCTACACCTTC.

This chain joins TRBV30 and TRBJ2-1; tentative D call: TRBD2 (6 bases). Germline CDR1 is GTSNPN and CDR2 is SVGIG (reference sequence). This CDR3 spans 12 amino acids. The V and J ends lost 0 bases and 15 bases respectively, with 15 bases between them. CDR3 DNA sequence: TGTGCCTGGAGTGTCAGCCGGGACTTCGGGTTCTTC. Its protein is CAWSVSRDFGFF.

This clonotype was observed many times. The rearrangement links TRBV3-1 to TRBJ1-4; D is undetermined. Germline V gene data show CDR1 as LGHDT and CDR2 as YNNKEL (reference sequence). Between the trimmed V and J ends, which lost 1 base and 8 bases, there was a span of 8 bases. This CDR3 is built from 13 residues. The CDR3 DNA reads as TGTGCCAGCAGCCAAGGAGACGCAGAAAAACTGTTTTTT. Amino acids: CASSQGDAEKLFF. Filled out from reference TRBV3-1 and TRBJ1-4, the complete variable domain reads DTAVSQTPKYLVTQMGNDKSIKCEQNLGHDTMYWYKQDSKKFLKIMFSYNNKELIINETVPNRFSPKSPDKAHLNLHINSLELGDSAVYFCASSQGDAEKLFFGSGTQLSVL.

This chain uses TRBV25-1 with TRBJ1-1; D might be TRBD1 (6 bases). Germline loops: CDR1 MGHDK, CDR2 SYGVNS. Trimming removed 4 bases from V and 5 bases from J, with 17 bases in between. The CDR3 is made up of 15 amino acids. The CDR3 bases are TGTGCCAGCAGTGGATTACAGGGACGGGGGACTGAAGCTTTCTTT. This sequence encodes CASSGLQGRGTEAFF.

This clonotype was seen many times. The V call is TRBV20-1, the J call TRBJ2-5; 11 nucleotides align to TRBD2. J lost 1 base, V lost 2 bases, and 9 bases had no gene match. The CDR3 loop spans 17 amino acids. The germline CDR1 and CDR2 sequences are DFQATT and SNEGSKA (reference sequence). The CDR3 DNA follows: TGCAGTGCTAGATCAATCCGACTAGCGGGGATCCAAGAGACCCAGTACTTC. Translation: CSARSIRLAGIQETQYF.

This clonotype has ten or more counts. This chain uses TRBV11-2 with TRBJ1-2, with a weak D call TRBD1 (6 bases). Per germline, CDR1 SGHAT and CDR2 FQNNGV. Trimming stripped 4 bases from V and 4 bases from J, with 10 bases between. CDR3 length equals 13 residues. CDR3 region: CASSSDRFYGYTF. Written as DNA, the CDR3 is TGTGCCAGCAGCTCCGACAGGTTCTATGGCTACACCTTC. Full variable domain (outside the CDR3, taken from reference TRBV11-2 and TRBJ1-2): EAGVAQSPRYKIIEKRQSVAFWCNPISGHATLYWYQQILGQGPKLLIQFQNNGVVDDSQLPKDRFSAERLKGVDSTLKIQPAKLEDSAVYLCASSSDRFYGYTFGSGTRLTVV.

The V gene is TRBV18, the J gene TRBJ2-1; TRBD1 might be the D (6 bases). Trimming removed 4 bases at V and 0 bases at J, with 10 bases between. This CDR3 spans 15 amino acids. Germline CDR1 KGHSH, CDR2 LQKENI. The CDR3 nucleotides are TGTGCCAGCTCACAAAAGGGGGTCTCCTACAATGAGCAGTTCTTC. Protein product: CASSQKGVSYNEQFF.

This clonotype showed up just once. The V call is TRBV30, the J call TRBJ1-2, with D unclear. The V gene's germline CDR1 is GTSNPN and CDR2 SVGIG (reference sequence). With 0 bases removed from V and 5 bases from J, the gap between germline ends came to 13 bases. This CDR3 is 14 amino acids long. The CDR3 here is CAWSVGRLRYGYTF. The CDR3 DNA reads TGTGCCTGGAGTGTGGGCAGGCTGCGGTATGGCTACACCTTC.

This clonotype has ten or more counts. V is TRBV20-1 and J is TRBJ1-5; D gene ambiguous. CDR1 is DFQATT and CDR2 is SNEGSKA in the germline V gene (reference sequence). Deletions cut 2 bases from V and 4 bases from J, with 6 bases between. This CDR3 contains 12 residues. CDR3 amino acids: CSARQYNQPQHF. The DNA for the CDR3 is TGCAGTGCTAGACAGTATAATCAGCCCCAGCATTTT.

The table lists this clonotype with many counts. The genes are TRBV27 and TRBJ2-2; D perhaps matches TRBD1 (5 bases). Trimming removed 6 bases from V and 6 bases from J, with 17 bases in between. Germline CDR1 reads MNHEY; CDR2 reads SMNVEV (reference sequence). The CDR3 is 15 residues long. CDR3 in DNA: TGTGCCAGCAGACAGGTCGGCAGAACGGCCGGGGAGCTGTTTTTT. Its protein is CASRQVGRTAGELFF.

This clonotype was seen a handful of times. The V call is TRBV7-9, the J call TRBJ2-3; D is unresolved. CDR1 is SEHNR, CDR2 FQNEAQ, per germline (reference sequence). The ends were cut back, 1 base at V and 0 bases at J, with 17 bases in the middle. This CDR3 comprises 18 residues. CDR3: CASSLGLITVTSTDTQYF. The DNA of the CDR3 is TGTGCCAGCAGCTTAGGTCTAATCACGGTTACTAGCACAGATACGCAGTATTTT.

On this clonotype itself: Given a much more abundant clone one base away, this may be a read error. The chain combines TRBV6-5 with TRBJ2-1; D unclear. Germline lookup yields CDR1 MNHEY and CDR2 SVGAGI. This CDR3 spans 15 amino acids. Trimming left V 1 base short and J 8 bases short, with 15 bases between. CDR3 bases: TGTGCCAGCAGTTACTTGGCGAGAGGAATCGATGAGCAGTTCTTC. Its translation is CASSYLARGIDEQFF.

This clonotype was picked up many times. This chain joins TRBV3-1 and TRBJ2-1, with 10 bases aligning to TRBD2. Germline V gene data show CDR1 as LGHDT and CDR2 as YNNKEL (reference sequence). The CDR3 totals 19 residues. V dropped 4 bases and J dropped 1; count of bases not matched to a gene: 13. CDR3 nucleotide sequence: TGTGCCAGCAGCCCTCGAGGGCTAGCGGGAGCATCGTCCTACAATGAGCAGTTCTTC. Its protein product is CASSPRGLAGASSYNEQFF.

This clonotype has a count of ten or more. The CDR3: CASSSGLAGRQETQYF. The CDR3 DNA reads TGCGCCAGCAGCTCCGGACTAGCGGGACGGCAAGAGACCCAGTACTTC. The gene calls are TRBV5-1 and TRBJ2-5; TRBD2 matches at 12 bases. With V trimmed by 3 bases and J by 2 bases, 5 bases remained unmatched. This CDR3 region has 16 residues. CDR1 is SGHRS and CDR2 is YFSETQ in the germline V gene. Looking up the rest from reference TRBV5-1 and TRBJ2-5 gives the full variable domain: KAGVTQTPRYLIKTRGQQVTLSCSPISGHRSVSWYQQTPGQGLQFLFEYFSETQRNKGNFPGRFSGRQFSNSRSEMNVSTLELGDSALYLCASSSGLAGRQETQYFGPGTRLLVL.

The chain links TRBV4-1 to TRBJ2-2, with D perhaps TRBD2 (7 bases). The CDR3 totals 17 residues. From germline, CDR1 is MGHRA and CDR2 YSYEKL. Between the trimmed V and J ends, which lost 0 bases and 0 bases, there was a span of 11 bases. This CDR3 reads CASSQEMGGPNTGELFF. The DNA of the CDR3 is TGCGCCAGCAGCCAAGAAATGGGGGGGCCGAACACCGGGGAGCTGTTTTTT.

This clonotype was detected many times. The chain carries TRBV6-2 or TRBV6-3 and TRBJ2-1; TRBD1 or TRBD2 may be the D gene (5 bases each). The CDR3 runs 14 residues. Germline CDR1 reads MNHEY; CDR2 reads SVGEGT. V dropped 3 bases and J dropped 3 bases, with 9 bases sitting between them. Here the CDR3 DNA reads TGTGCCAGCAGTTATGAGGGGAACTACAATGAGCAGTTCTTC. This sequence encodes CASSYEGNYNEQFF.

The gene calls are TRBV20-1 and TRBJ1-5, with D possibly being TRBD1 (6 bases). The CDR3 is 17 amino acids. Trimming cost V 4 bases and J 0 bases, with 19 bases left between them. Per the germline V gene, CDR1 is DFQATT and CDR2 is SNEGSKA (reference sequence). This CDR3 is CSATTRDKLYSNQPQHF. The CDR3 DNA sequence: TGCAGTGCTACAACTCGGGACAAACTATATAGCAATCAGCCCCAGCATTTT.

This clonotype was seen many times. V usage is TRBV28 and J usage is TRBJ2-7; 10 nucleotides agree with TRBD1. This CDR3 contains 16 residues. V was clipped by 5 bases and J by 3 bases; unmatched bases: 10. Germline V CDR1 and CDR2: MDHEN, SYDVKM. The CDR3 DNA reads TGTGCCAGCAGTACCCCCGGGACAGGGGAGGACTACGAGCAGTACTTC. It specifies CASSTPGTGEDYEQYF.

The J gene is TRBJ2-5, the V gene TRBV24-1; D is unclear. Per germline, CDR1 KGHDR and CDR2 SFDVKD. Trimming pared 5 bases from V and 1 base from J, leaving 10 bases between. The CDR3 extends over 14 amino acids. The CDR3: CATSALGTQETQYF. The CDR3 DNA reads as TGTGCCACCAGTGCCCTGGGAACCCAAGAGACCCAGTACTTC.

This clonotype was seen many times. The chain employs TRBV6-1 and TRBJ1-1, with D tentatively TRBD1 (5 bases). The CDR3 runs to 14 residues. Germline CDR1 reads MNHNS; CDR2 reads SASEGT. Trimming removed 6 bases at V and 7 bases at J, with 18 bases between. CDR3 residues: CASSGGPTGLEAFF. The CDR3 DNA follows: TGTGCCAGCAGCGGCGGCCCCACGGGGCTTGAAGCTTTCTTT.

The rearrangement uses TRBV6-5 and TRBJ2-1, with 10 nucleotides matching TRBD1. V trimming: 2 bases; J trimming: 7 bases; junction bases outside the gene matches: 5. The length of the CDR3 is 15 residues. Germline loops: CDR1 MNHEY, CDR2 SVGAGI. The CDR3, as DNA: TGTGCCAGCAGTTACGGGGACAGGGGTAGGAATGAGCAGTTCTTC. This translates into CASSYGDRGRNEQFF.

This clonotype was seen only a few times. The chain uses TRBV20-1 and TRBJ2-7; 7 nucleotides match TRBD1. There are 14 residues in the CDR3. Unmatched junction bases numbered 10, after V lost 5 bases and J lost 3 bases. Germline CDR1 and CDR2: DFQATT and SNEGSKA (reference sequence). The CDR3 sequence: CSAGIPGQNYEQYF. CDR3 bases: TGCAGTGCTGGAATCCCGGGACAGAACTACGAGCAGTACTTC.

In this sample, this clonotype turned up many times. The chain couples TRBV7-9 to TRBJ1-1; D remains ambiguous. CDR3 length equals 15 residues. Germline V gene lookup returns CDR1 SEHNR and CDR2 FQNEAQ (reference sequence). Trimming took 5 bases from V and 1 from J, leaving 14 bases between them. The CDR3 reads CASSGREAENTEAFF. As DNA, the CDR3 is TGTGCCAGCAGCGGGCGAGAGGCTGAGAACACTGAAGCTTTCTTT.

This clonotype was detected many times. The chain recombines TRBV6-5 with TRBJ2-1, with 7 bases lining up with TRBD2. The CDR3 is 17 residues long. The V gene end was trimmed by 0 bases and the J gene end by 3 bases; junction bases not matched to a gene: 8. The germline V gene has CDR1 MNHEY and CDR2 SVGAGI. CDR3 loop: CASSYSSAGESYNEQFF. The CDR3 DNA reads TGTGCCAGCAGTTACTCGTCCGCGGGAGAGAGCTACAATGAGCAGTTCTTC.

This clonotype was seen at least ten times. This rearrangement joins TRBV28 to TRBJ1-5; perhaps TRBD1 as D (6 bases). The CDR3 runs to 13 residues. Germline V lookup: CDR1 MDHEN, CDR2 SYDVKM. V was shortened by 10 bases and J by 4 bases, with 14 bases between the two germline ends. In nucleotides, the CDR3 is TGTGCCACCAACCGGGACATAAATCAGCCCCAGCATTTT. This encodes CATNRDINQPQHF.

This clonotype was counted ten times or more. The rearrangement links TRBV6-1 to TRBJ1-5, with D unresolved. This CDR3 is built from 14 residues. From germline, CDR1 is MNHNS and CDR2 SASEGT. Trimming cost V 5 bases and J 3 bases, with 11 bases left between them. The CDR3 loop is CASSSLGLNQPQHF. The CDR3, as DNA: TGTGCCAGCAGTTCCCTGGGCCTCAATCAGCCCCAGCATTTT.